This TCR beta chain came from a study of blood T cell repertoires in COVID-19. Study in general: Sample material is recorded as cDNA or gDNA derived from T cells, B-cell-depleted T cells, or PBMCs.

Generated by immunoSEQ multiplex PCR, the TCRdb table keeps only in-frame clones and is missing some. The sample comprises about 140,000 clones, roughly 85% of which are singletons, and around 2.9% rests with the top ten. Individuals drawn from 20 to 25 US areas were roughly 18 to 95 years old. Two negative PCRs, clearance, or symptom resolution characterized the recovered Cohort 3 donors. Only one count was recorded for this clone. Sequenced input: PBMCs or T cells enriched from blood (not recorded which). This receptor was taken from a woman aged 50 to 65 who had recovered from COVID-19.

DNA of the CDR3: TGTGCCAGCAGCCTAGCGGGAGCGAACACCGGGGAGCTGTTTTTT. It translates to CASSLAGANTGELFF. The V gene is TRBV28, the J gene TRBJ2-2, with 10 bases identical to TRBD2. V was clipped by 6 bases and J by 0 bases; unmatched bases: 1. This CDR3 is built from 15 residues. Germline CDR1 is MDHEN and CDR2 is SYDVKM.